The rows below give T cell receptor beta chains drawn from one sample of a study of blood T cell repertoires in COVID-19. Assay used: immunoSEQ multiplex PCR; TCRdb lists only in-frame clones, some missing. Among approximately 170,000 clones, 88% were seen once, and the ten largest hold about 2.1%. Sample: peripheral blood. The receptor source for this set is a man between 50 and 59 years old who had recovered from COVID-19. Both conserved end residues are part of each CDR3. The order of the fields is D gene, CDR3 length, clone size, V gene, J gene, CDR3 protein, CDR3 DNA. D genes are given only for firm matches. Not every row has a clone size; where given, it reads once, few, many or a size class.

D gene: TRBD1; CDR3 length: 15; clone size: .; V gene: TRBV6-5; J gene: TRBJ1-1; CDR3 protein: CASRYKGAGNTEAFF; CDR3 DNA: TGTGCCAGCAGATACAAGGGGGCTGGGAACACTGAAGCTTTCTTT
D gene: .; CDR3 length: 14; clone size: .; V gene: TRBV11-1; J gene: TRBJ2-5; CDR3 protein: CASSLVGGEETQYF; CDR3 DNA: TGTGCCAGCAGCTTAGTAGGGGGAGAAGAGACCCAGTACTTC
D gene: TRBD1; CDR3 length: 15; clone size: .; V gene: TRBV5-1; J gene: TRBJ1-1; CDR3 protein: CASSQGQGMNTEAFF; CDR3 DNA: TGCGCCAGCAGTCAGGGACAGGGGATGAACACTGAAGCTTTCTTT
D gene: .; CDR3 length: 17; clone size: .; V gene: TRBV25-1; J gene: TRBJ2-1; CDR3 protein: CASTSPSGGGSYNEQFF; CDR3 DNA: TGTGCCAGCACCTCCCCGTCAGGGGGAGGCTCCTACAATGAGCAGTTCTTC
D gene: TRBD1; CDR3 length: 15; clone size: .; V gene: TRBV6-1; J gene: TRBJ1-2; CDR3 protein: CASSELGQLNYGYTF; CDR3 DNA: TGTGCCAGCAGTGAGTTGGGACAGCTTAACTATGGCTACACCTTC
D gene: TRBD1; CDR3 length: 16; clone size: .; V gene: TRBV10-2; J gene: TRBJ1-2; CDR3 protein: CASGGQGPKRDYGYTF; CDR3 DNA: TGCGCCAGCGGAGGACAGGGCCCAAAGAGGGACTATGGCTACACCTTC
D gene: TRBD1; CDR3 length: 18; clone size: .; V gene: TRBV7-9; J gene: TRBJ1-3; CDR3 protein: CASSYTSTRTGERNTIYF; CDR3 DNA: TGTGCCAGCAGCTATACTTCGACCCGGACAGGGGAAAGAAACACCATATATTTT
D gene: .; CDR3 length: 13; clone size: .; V gene: TRBV21-1; J gene: TRBJ2-1; CDR3 protein: CASSKVNSNEQFF; CDR3 DNA: TGTGCCAGCAGCAAAGTAAACAGCAATGAGCAGTTCTTC
D gene: .; CDR3 length: 13; clone size: .; V gene: TRBV14; J gene: TRBJ1-1; CDR3 protein: CASSQAQYTEAFF; CDR3 DNA: TGTGCCAGCAGCCAAGCACAGTACACTGAAGCTTTCTTT
D gene: TRBD1; CDR3 length: 14; clone size: .; V gene: TRBV27; J gene: TRBJ2-5; CDR3 protein: CASSPWGQLETQYF; CDR3 DNA: TGTGCCAGCAGTCCGTGGGGACAGTTAGAGACCCAGTACTTC
D gene: .; CDR3 length: 13; clone size: .; V gene: TRBV19; J gene: TRBJ1-1; CDR3 protein: CASTDTLNTEAFF; CDR3 DNA: TGTGCCAGTACTGACACATTGAACACTGAAGCTTTCTTT
D gene: TRBD2; CDR3 length: 19; clone size: .; V gene: TRBV18; J gene: TRBJ2-1; CDR3 protein: CASSPQRLAGASSYNEQFF; CDR3 DNA: TGTGCCAGCTCACCACAGCGTCTAGCGGGGGCCAGCTCCTACAATGAGCAGTTCTTC
D gene: TRBD1; CDR3 length: 15; clone size: .; V gene: TRBV5-8; J gene: TRBJ2-7; CDR3 protein: CASSPRQGASYEQYF; CDR3 DNA: TGTGCCAGCAGCCCCAGACAGGGGGCCTCCTACGAGCAGTACTTC
D gene: TRBD1; CDR3 length: 12; clone size: .; V gene: TRBV29-1; J gene: TRBJ1-2; CDR3 protein: CSVVGGTDGYTF; CDR3 DNA: TGCAGCGTTGTAGGGGGCACTGATGGCTACACCTTC
D gene: .; CDR3 length: 14; clone size: .; V gene: TRBV9; J gene: TRBJ1-6; CDR3 protein: CASSVGRGNSPLHF; CDR3 DNA: TGTGCCAGCAGCGTAGGGCGAGGGAATTCACCCCTCCACTTT
D gene: TRBD2; CDR3 length: 11; clone size: .; V gene: TRBV29-1; J gene: TRBJ2-1; CDR3 protein: CGGEVYNEQFF; CDR3 DNA: TGCGGGGGGGAAGTCTACAATGAGCAGTTCTTC
D gene: .; CDR3 length: 15; clone size: .; V gene: TRBV7-2; J gene: TRBJ2-3; CDR3 protein: CASRPSSLSTDTQYF; CDR3 DNA: TGTGCCAGCAGACCTAGCAGTCTTAGCACAGATACGCAGTATTTT
D gene: TRBD2; CDR3 length: 15; clone size: .; V gene: TRBV11-3; J gene: TRBJ2-3; CDR3 protein: CASSFTSGGADTQYF; CDR3 DNA: TGTGCCAGCAGCTTTACTAGCGGGGGCGCAGATACGCAGTATTTT
D gene: TRBD2; CDR3 length: 15; clone size: .; V gene: TRBV6-5; J gene: TRBJ2-7; CDR3 protein: CASSYSKRGAYEQYF; CDR3 DNA: TGTGCCAGCAGTTACTCGAAGCGGGGCGCCTACGAGCAGTACTTC
D gene: .; CDR3 length: 13; clone size: .; V gene: TRBV19; J gene: TRBJ2-3; CDR3 protein: CASSTSSSMTQYF; CDR3 DNA: TGTGCCAGTAGTACCTCTTCCAGTATGACGCAGTATTTT
D gene: TRBD2; CDR3 length: 16; clone size: .; V gene: TRBV7-8; J gene: TRBJ2-3; CDR3 protein: CASSFVTSGLTDTQYF; CDR3 DNA: TGTGCCAGCAGCTTCGTCACTAGCGGACTCACAGATACGCAGTATTTT
D gene: TRBD1; CDR3 length: 14; clone size: .; V gene: TRBV30; J gene: TRBJ1-4; CDR3 protein: CAWSPGTGGEKLFF; CDR3 DNA: TGTGCCTGGAGTCCCGGGACAGGGGGTGAAAAACTGTTTTTT
D gene: .; CDR3 length: 20; clone size: .; V gene: TRBV23-1; J gene: TRBJ1-1; CDR3 protein: CASKNARTGLRESMNTEAFF; CDR3 DNA: TGCGCCAGCAAAAATGCGCGGACGGGACTCCGGGAGTCCATGAACACTGAAGCTTTCTTT
D gene: .; CDR3 length: 14; clone size: few; V gene: TRBV5-6; J gene: TRBJ1-2; CDR3 protein: CASSLGSTLYGYTF; CDR3 DNA: TGTGCCAGCAGCTTGGGGAGTACCCTCTATGGCTACACCTTC
D gene: TRBD2; CDR3 length: 15; clone size: .; V gene: TRBV11-2; J gene: TRBJ2-3; CDR3 protein: CASSFAGGPSDTQYF; CDR3 DNA: TGTGCCAGCAGCTTTGCGGGGGGGCCTTCAGATACGCAGTATTTT
D gene: .; CDR3 length: 16; clone size: .; V gene: TRBV30; J gene: TRBJ1-2; CDR3 protein: CAWSKPQFGVNYGYTF; CDR3 DNA: TGTGCCTGGAGTAAACCCCAATTCGGGGTAAACTATGGCTACACCTTC
D gene: .; CDR3 length: 13; clone size: .; V gene: TRBV6-2/TRBV6-3; J gene: TRBJ1-1; CDR3 protein: CASSYLVKTEAFF; CDR3 DNA: TGTGCCAGCAGTTACCTCGTAAAAACTGAAGCTTTCTTT
D gene: .; CDR3 length: 12; clone size: .; V gene: TRBV6-5; J gene: TRBJ2-3; CDR3 protein: CASSRGTDTQYF; CDR3 DNA: TGTGCCAGCTCTCGGGGGACAGATACGCAGTATTTT
D gene: TRBD1; CDR3 length: 13; clone size: .; V gene: TRBV5-1; J gene: TRBJ1-2; CDR3 protein: CASSLGGQHGYTF; CDR3 DNA: TGCGCCAGCAGCTTGGGGGGACAGCATGGCTACACCTTC
D gene: TRBD2; CDR3 length: 11; clone size: .; V gene: TRBV28; J gene: TRBJ2-2; CDR3 protein: CAGRGAGELFF; CDR3 DNA: TGTGCCGGCCGGGGGGCCGGGGAGCTGTTTTTT
D gene: TRBD1; CDR3 length: 16; clone size: .; V gene: TRBV14; J gene: TRBJ1-3; CDR3 protein: CASSAGQGASGNTIYF; CDR3 DNA: TGTGCCAGCAGCGCGGGACAGGGGGCCTCTGGAAACACCATATATTTT
D gene: .; CDR3 length: 15; clone size: .; V gene: TRBV11-2; J gene: TRBJ1-4; CDR3 protein: CASSPRVPLNEKLFF; CDR3 DNA: TGTGCCAGCAGCCCCAGGGTTCCCCTTAATGAAAAACTGTTTTTT
D gene: .; CDR3 length: 15; clone size: .; V gene: TRBV15; J gene: TRBJ2-6; CDR3 protein: CATSRDRSGANVLTF; CDR3 DNA: TGTGCCACCAGCAGAGATCGCTCTGGGGCCAACGTCCTGACTTTC
D gene: TRBD2; CDR3 length: 17; clone size: many; V gene: TRBV2; J gene: TRBJ2-7; CDR3 protein: CASSEASLAGGLYEQYF; CDR3 DNA: TGTGCCAGCAGTGAAGCCTCCCTAGCGGGAGGGCTTTACGAGCAGTACTTC
D gene: .; CDR3 length: 13; clone size: few; V gene: TRBV6-2/TRBV6-3; J gene: TRBJ1-2; CDR3 protein: CASSLVGSYGYTF; CDR3 DNA: TGTGCCAGCAGTCTAGTAGGTTCCTATGGCTACACCTTC
D gene: .; CDR3 length: 16; clone size: .; V gene: TRBV9; J gene: TRBJ1-4; CDR3 protein: CASSVGQGVANEKLFF; CDR3 DNA: TGTGCCAGCAGCGTAGGTCAGGGTGTGGCTAATGAAAAACTGTTTTTT
D gene: .; CDR3 length: 12; clone size: .; V gene: TRBV19; J gene: TRBJ2-7; CDR3 protein: CASSTLPDEQYF; CDR3 DNA: TGTGCCAGTAGTACCCTCCCGGACGAGCAGTACTTC
D gene: TRBD2; CDR3 length: 15; clone size: .; V gene: TRBV15; J gene: TRBJ2-7; CDR3 protein: CATRETSGSSYEQYF; CDR3 DNA: TGTGCCACCCGGGAGACTAGCGGGAGTTCCTACGAGCAGTACTTC
D gene: TRBD1; CDR3 length: 18; clone size: .; V gene: TRBV9; J gene: TRBJ2-2; CDR3 protein: CASSVAGTALPNTGELFF; CDR3 DNA: TGTGCCAGCAGCGTAGCCGGGACAGCCTTACCGAACACCGGGGAGCTGTTTTTT
D gene: .; CDR3 length: 12; clone size: .; V gene: TRBV6-5; J gene: TRBJ1-3; CDR3 protein: CASSRQGNTIYF; CDR3 DNA: TGTGCCAGCAGCCGACAGGGAAACACCATATATTTT
D gene: .; CDR3 length: 15; clone size: .; V gene: TRBV27; J gene: TRBJ1-6; CDR3 protein: CASRLTGPHNSPLHF; CDR3 DNA: TGTGCCAGCAGGCTCACAGGGCCCCATAATTCACCCCTCCACTTT
D gene: TRBD1; CDR3 length: 15; clone size: .; V gene: TRBV28; J gene: TRBJ1-2; CDR3 protein: CASSLSQGRLIVYTF; CDR3 DNA: TGTGCCAGCAGTCTCTCACAGGGGAGACTTATCGTCTACACCTTC